This TCR beta chain was sequenced for a study of T cell responses to AZD1222 COVID-19 vaccine. In the study overall: The analysis combined second doses at about 4 or about 12 weeks.

To note about this clone: Its antigen remains unidentified.

V was clipped by 8 bases and J by 5 bases, with 25 bases between them. This CDR3 spans 17 amino acids. Germline assignment: CDR1 SGHNT and CDR2 YENEEA. Profiled with immunoSEQ multiplex PCR; TCRdb holds only in-frame clones, not every one. This repertoire shows more than 90,000 clones, around 84% found once; its top ten account for under 1.5%. Study conclusions and caveats: Nearly half of spike-specific TCRs reportedly go after variant regions that carry no mutations.

The chain couples TRBV11-3 to TRBJ2-1; possibly TRBD1 for D (6 bases). The TCR sequence derives from an adult in good health. The material sequenced was peripheral blood, taken on day 0 of AZD1222 vaccination. The CDR3 nucleotides read TGTGCCAGCTGCCACCGAGTGGGACCCCAGGGGAACAATGAGCAGTTCTTC. It encodes CASCHRVGPQGNNEQFF.